Below are 32 T cell receptor beta chains sequenced from a single sample in a study of response to subunit inactivated influenza vaccine. TCRdb reprocessed the RT-PCR reads via MiXCR and lists one record per CDR3 protein. Among some 570,000 distinct CDR3 sequences listed, about 11% were seen once. These data were also reused for a study on T cells expressing NK-cell markers. That report adds: For TCR beta, cDNA was produced by 5'RACE template switching with UMIs.

The material sequenced was PBMCs from blood, taken on the day of vaccination. These receptors originate from a man aged 45-65 years who received an inactivated influenza vaccine.

This clonotype was recorded a few times. The CDR3 nucleotides read TGTGCCATCAGTCAACGGGACTCACAAGAAGAGACCCAGTACTTC. Its translation is CAISQRDSQEETQYF. V and J are TRBV10-3 and TRBJ2-5, with D perhaps TRBD2 (6 bases). The CDR3 loop spans 15 amino acids. Trimming pared 5 bases from V and 3 bases from J, leaving 16 bases between. Germline V CDR1 and CDR2: ENHRY, SYGVKD.

This clonotype occurred a few times. This chain uses TRBV7-9 with TRBJ2-1, with 8 bases that match TRBD2. Germline V gene lookup returns CDR1 SEHNR and CDR2 FQNEAQ (reference sequence). With V trimmed by 5 bases and J by 8 bases, 14 bases remained unmatched. The CDR3 contains 16 residues. CDR3 loop: CASSNAPGLVGHEQFF. The CDR3 nucleotides read TGTGCCAGCAGCAACGCGCCGGGACTAGTGGGTCATGAGCAGTTCTTC.

The chain combines TRBV6-2 or TRBV6-3 with TRBJ2-1; 7 bases align to TRBD2. There are 15 residues in the CDR3. V dropped 2 bases and J dropped 4; count of bases not matched to a gene: 5. The germline V gene encodes CDR1 MNHEY and CDR2 SVGEGT. The CDR3 protein is CASSYRTRTYNEQFF. CDR3 nucleotide sequence: TGTGCCAGCAGTTACAGGACTAGAACTTACAATGAGCAGTTCTTC.

This clonotype showed up many times. J is TRBJ2-3 and V is TRBV20-1; 12 bases agree with TRBD2. The V gene's germline CDR1 is DFQATT and CDR2 SNEGSKA (reference sequence). Trimming at V came to 3 bases and at J to 4 bases, leaving 2 bases not matched to a gene. CDR3 length equals 14 residues. CDR3 sequence reads: CSARTSGSPDTQYF. CDR3 bases: TGCAGTGCTAGGACTAGCGGGAGCCCAGATACGCAGTATTTT.

The chain couples TRBV4-3 to TRBJ1-4; 8 bases fit TRBD1. Looked up from germline, CDR1 is LGHNA and CDR2 is YSLEER. V trimming: 0 bases; J trimming: 7 bases; junction bases outside the gene matches: 7. CDR3 size: 16 residues. This chain's CDR3 is CASSQDGAGGSEKLFF. CDR3 nucleotide sequence: TGCGCCAGCAGCCAAGATGGCGCAGGGGGCAGTGAAAAACTGTTTTTT.

This clonotype has a count of ten or more. V and J are TRBV2 and TRBJ2-2; a possible D gene is TRBD2 (6 bases). This CDR3 spans 11 amino acids. Per the germline V gene, CDR1 is SNHLY and CDR2 is FYNNEI. Trimming took 6 bases from V and 8 from J, leaving 7 bases between them. The CDR3 DNA reads as TGTGCCAGCAGGCGGGATGGGGAGCTGTTTTTT. Encoded protein: CASRRDGELFF.

J is TRBJ2-7 and V is TRBV20-1; D is perhaps TRBD2 (5 bases). Germline lookup yields CDR1 DFQATT and CDR2 SNEGSKA (reference sequence). This CDR3 has 11 residues. The germline V and J ends were trimmed by 3 bases and 5 bases, with 8 bases remaining between them. CDR3 loop: CSAREDNEQYF. CDR3 nucleotides: TGCAGTGCTAGGGAGGATAACGAGCAGTACTTC.

The chain joins TRBV21-1 to TRBJ2-1; TRBD1 reflects the table's D call only, with no check against the DNA. TRBV21-1 is flagged as a pseudogene. The CDR3 totals 18 residues. The CDR3 reads CASSKGRYRGSVYIEQFF. CDR3 in DNA: TGTGCCAGCAGCAAAGGCCGCTACAGGGGATCTGTGTATATTGAGCAGTTCTTC.

This clonotype occurred many times. The chain carries TRBV12-3 or TRBV12-4 and TRBJ1-2; D remains unclear. V gave up 2 bases and J gave up 6 bases, with 10 bases separating them. There are 13 residues in the CDR3. CDR3 sequence: CASSLRGEHGYTF. The CDR3 bases are TGTGCCAGCAGTTTACGCGGGGAGCATGGCTACACCTTC.

This chain links TRBV20-1 with TRBJ2-3; possible D gene TRBD2, 5 bases. With 2 bases removed from V and 1 base from J, the gap between germline ends came to 10 bases. The CDR3 contains 14 residues. CDR1 is DFQATT and CDR2 is SNEGSKA in the germline V gene (reference sequence). Here the CDR3 reads CSARLDSRTDTQYF. CDR3 nucleotide sequence: TGCAGTGCTAGATTGGACTCCCGCACAGATACGCAGTATTTT.

This clonotype showed up many times. The chain couples TRBV29-1 to TRBJ2-5; a weak D match, TRBD2 (6 bases). There are 16 residues in the CDR3. Trimming stripped 1 base from V and 3 bases from J, with 18 bases between. In germline, CDR1 is SQVTM, CDR2 ANQGSEA. The CDR3 DNA follows: TGCAGCGTTGAAGCGACCCGGGACTGGGATGAAGAGACCCAGTACTTC. Translation: CSVEATRDWDEETQYF.

V is TRBV7-2 and J is TRBJ2-3; the D is unclear. Germline V gives CDR1 SGHTA, CDR2 FQGNSA. The V gene lost 1 base and the J gene lost 4 bases, with 9 bases spanning the gap. This CDR3 contains 14 residues. For the CDR3, the DNA is TGTGCCAGCAGCTTAGAGCTAGTCTCAGATACGCAGTATTTT. Translation: CASSLELVSDTQYF.

The V and J genes are TRBV7-2 and TRBJ1-4; possibly TRBD1 for D (5 bases). Germline assignment: CDR1 SGHTA and CDR2 FQGNSA. There are 17 residues in the CDR3. V was shortened by 3 bases and J by 2 bases, with 16 bases between the two germline ends. CDR3 residues: CASSLLRGRGTNEKLFF. DNA of the CDR3: TGTGCCAGCAGCTTGTTGAGGGGCCGAGGGACTAATGAAAAACTGTTTTTT. The full variable domain, in which reference TRBV7-2 and TRBJ1-4 provide the parts outside the CDR3, is GAGVSQSPSNKVTEKGKDVELRCDPISGHTALYWYRQSLGQGLEFLIYFQGNSAPDKSGLPSDRFSAERTGGSVSTLTIQRTQQEDSAVYLCASSLLRGRGTNEKLFFGSGTQLSVL.

Details on this clonotype: One junction end does not reproduce the germline sequence, and a read error may be involved. This sequence joins TRBV29-1 and TRBJ2-7; no clear D gene. CDR3 length equals 13 residues. Germline assignment: CDR1 SQVTM and CDR2 ANQGSEA. Here the CDR3 reads CSVEDRFSYKQYF. The CDR3 DNA is TGCAGCGTTGAAGACAGGTTCTCCTACAAGCAGTACTTC.

There are a few counts of this clonotype. The chain is built from TRBV20-1 and TRBJ1-4; D perhaps matches TRBD1 (6 bases). Germline loops: CDR1 DFQATT, CDR2 SNEGSKA (reference sequence). The ends were cut back, 1 base at V and 7 bases at J, with 13 bases in the middle. The CDR3 totals 14 residues. Here the CDR3 reads CSARGAGVGEKLFF. CDR3 in DNA: TGCAGTGCTAGAGGGGCAGGGGTGGGTGAAAAACTGTTTTTT.

This rearrangement joins TRBV19 to TRBJ2-3; D might be TRBD2 (5 bases). Germline V gives CDR1 LNHDA, CDR2 SQIVND (reference sequence). The CDR3 has 14 amino acids. Deletions cut 3 bases from V and 0 bases from J, with 7 bases between. The CDR3 here is CASSIGGSTDTQYF. The DNA for the CDR3 is TGTGCCAGTAGTATTGGAGGTAGCACAGATACGCAGTATTTT.

This clonotype was seen a handful of times. The chain uses TRBV30 and TRBJ2-7, with a tentative D call TRBD2 (5 bases). The CDR3 runs 14 residues. V shed 1 base and J shed 3 bases, with 13 bases lying between them. In germline, CDR1 is GTSNPN, CDR2 SVGIG (reference sequence). CDR3 protein: CAWSAKAVVYEQYF. The CDR3 DNA follows: TGTGCCTGGAGTGCCAAAGCGGTGGTCTACGAGCAGTACTTC.

The DNA of the CDR3 is TGCGCCAGCAGCTTGGAAGGTAGCGGGAGATTCTACGAGCAGTACTTC. It codes for CASSLEGSGRFYEQYF. The chain combines TRBV5-1 with TRBJ2-7; 9 bases are shared with TRBD2. CDR1 and CDR2 (germline): SGHRS, YFSETQ. With V trimmed by 0 bases and J by 3 bases, 7 bases remained unmatched. CDR3 length: 16 amino acids.

The J gene is TRBJ2-7, the V gene TRBV7-2; D uncertain. Per germline, CDR1 SGHTA and CDR2 FQGNSA. Trimming pared 5 bases from V and 2 bases from J, leaving 13 bases between. The CDR3 spans 14 residues. The CDR3, as DNA: TGTGCCAGCAGCCACACCCCCTCCGCCTACGAGCAGTACTTC. Translation gives CASSHTPSAYEQYF. Variable domain in full (rest from reference TRBV7-2 and TRBJ2-7): GAGVSQSPSNKVTEKGKDVELRCDPISGHTALYWYRQSLGQGLEFLIYFQGNSAPDKSGLPSDRFSAERTGGSVSTLTIQRTQQEDSAVYLCASSHTPSAYEQYFGPGTRLTVT.

This clonotype was recorded a few times. The chain recombines TRBV20-1 with TRBJ2-5, with 12 bases that match TRBD2. The junction had 0 bases not matched to a gene; V was cut back by 5 bases and J by 5 bases. CDR1 DFQATT and CDR2 SNEGSKA come from the germline V gene (reference sequence). This CDR3 region has 12 residues. In nucleotides, the CDR3 is TGCAGTGCTGGACTAGCGGGGGAGACCCAGTACTTC. Translating gives CSAGLAGETQYF.

The chain combines TRBV2 with TRBJ2-7, with D unclear. V lost 5 bases and J 1 base, leaving 12 bases between the germline ends. The length of the CDR3 is 14 residues. Per the germline V gene, CDR1 is SNHLY and CDR2 is FYNNEI. The CDR3 sequence is CASSLSKRSYEQYF. CDR3 sequence (DNA): TGTGCCAGCAGTCTCTCCAAAAGGTCCTACGAGCAGTACTTC. The full variable domain, completed using reference TRBV2 and TRBJ2-7, is EPEVTQTPSHQVTQMGQEVILRCVPISNHLYFYWYRQILGQKVEFLVSFYNNEISEKSEIFDDQFSVERPDGSNFTLKIRSTKLEDSAMYFCASSLSKRSYEQYFGPGTRLTVT.

This clonotype was observed at least ten times. This sequence joins TRBV12-3 or TRBV12-4 and TRBJ1-1, with a possible D match to TRBD1 (6 bases). This CDR3 is built from 14 residues. V shed 6 bases and J shed 5 bases, with 16 bases lying between them. The CDR3 coding sequence is TGTGCCAGCAGCCAGGGGACGGGGGGGACTGAAGCTTTCTTT. Amino acids: CASSQGTGGTEAFF.

The chain employs TRBV5-6 and TRBJ1-5, with D tentatively TRBD1 (6 bases). The CDR3 is 12 amino acids. The germline V and J ends were trimmed by 4 bases and 11 bases, with 13 bases remaining between them. Germline V gene sequence: CDR1 SGHDT, CDR2 YYEEEE. The CDR3 bases are TGTGCCAGCAGCCTACAGGGCCGCGCCCAGCATTTT. It encodes CASSLQGRAQHF.

The V call is TRBV18, the J call TRBJ2-7; TRBD1 matches at 7 bases. This CDR3 contains 15 residues. The germline V gene has CDR1 KGHSH and CDR2 LQKENI. J gave up 0 bases and V 6 bases, and 8 bases lay outside the gene matches. The CDR3 loop is CASSSGTVSSYEQYF. For the CDR3, the DNA is TGTGCCAGCTCGTCCGGGACAGTTAGCTCCTACGAGCAGTACTTC.

This clonotype was picked up a small number of times. V and J are TRBV6-1 and TRBJ2-5; TRBD2 matches 7 bases. The germline V gene has CDR1 MNHNS and CDR2 SASEGT. The CDR3 totals 15 residues. The J segment lost 5 bases and the V segment lost 6 bases, leaving 12 bases of the junction unmatched. The CDR3 reads CASSRAGVAGETQYF. CDR3 DNA: TGTGCCAGCAGCCGGGCGGGGGTAGCGGGTGAGACCCAGTACTTC.

There are a few counts of this clonotype. V is TRBV7-2 and J is TRBJ2-3; no reliable D call. Germline lookup yields CDR1 SGHTA and CDR2 FQGNSA. The CDR3 has 14 amino acids. V was pared by 3 bases and J by 2 bases, with 9 bases between. CDR3 sequence: CASSLNPYTDTQYF. In DNA, the CDR3 is TGTGCCAGCAGCTTGAACCCGTACACAGATACGCAGTATTTT.

This clonotype was recorded at least ten times. This chain uses TRBV5-1 with TRBJ1-1, with a weak D call TRBD1 (5 bases). The germline V and J ends were trimmed by 1 base and 2 bases, with 9 bases remaining between them. Looked up from germline, CDR1 is SGHRS and CDR2 is YFSETQ. The CDR3 spans 14 residues. CDR3 in amino acids: CASSLQGTNTEAFF. DNA of the CDR3: TGCGCCAGCAGCTTGCAAGGGACTAACACTGAAGCTTTCTTT.

The V call is TRBV12-3 or TRBV12-4, the J call TRBJ1-2, with D perhaps matching TRBD1 (5 bases). Trimming stripped 5 bases from V and 3 bases from J, with 13 bases between. CDR3 length: 14 residues. CDR3: CASSPVGTDYGYTF. CDR3 nucleotide sequence: TGTGCCAGCAGTCCCGTAGGGACGGACTATGGCTACACCTTC.

There are a few counts of this clonotype. V and J are TRBV20-1 and TRBJ2-3; 11 bases match TRBD2. The CDR3 sequence is 20 residues long. CDR1 and CDR2 (germline): DFQATT, SNEGSKA (reference sequence). J was trimmed by 1 base and V by 0 bases; bases with no gene match: 15. The CDR3 spells CSARDHQGLNSGGGTDTQYF. The CDR3, as DNA: TGCAGTGCTAGAGATCATCAGGGGCTCAATAGCGGGGGGGGCACAGATACGCAGTATTTT.

V gene TRBV27 combines with J gene TRBJ1-2; D possibly corresponds to TRBD1 (6 bases). V was pared by 6 bases and J by 4 bases, with 27 bases between. There are 18 residues in the CDR3. Germline lookup yields CDR1 MNHEY and CDR2 SMNVEV (reference sequence). Here the CDR3 reads CASSHSSLPGTSGYGYTF. DNA of the CDR3: TGTGCCAGCAGCCATTCGTCACTACCCGGGACATCGGGCTATGGCTACACCTTC.

At least ten counts were recorded for this clonotype. This chain uses TRBV12-3 or TRBV12-4 with TRBJ2-5, with TRBD1 matching over 7 bases. This CDR3 has 15 amino acids. Unmatched junction bases numbered 11, after V lost 6 bases and J lost 4 bases. This CDR3 is CASSLGWAGGETQYF. The CDR3 region has the DNA TGTGCCAGCAGCCTAGGGTGGGCAGGGGGAGAGACCCAGTACTTC.

This clonotype was seen a few times. V and J are TRBV6-5 and TRBJ2-7; 8 nucleotides match TRBD1. V trimming: 4 bases; J trimming: 6 bases; junction bases outside the gene matches: 11. This CDR3 comprises 15 residues. CDR1 MNHEY and CDR2 SVGAGI come from the germline V gene. The CDR3 spells CASSSPPGQVFEQYF. The CDR3 nucleotides read TGTGCCAGCAGTTCTCCTCCGGGACAGGTCTTCGAGCAGTACTTC.